The next 25 T cell receptor beta chains were all read from a single sample in a study of cytomegalovirus exposure and HLA in healthy donors. 60 Vbeta and 13 Jbeta primers were used in PCR. TCRdb's copy holds only in-frame clones and misses some; the assay was immunoSEQ multiplex PCR. The sample has around 90,000 clones; approximately 79% are singletons. Material: PBMCs. The receptors originated from a man younger than 45 in good health and CMV-seronegative.

J is TRBJ1-6 and V is TRBV5-1; 10 bases line up with TRBD1. The CDR3 has 18 residues. In germline, CDR1 is SGHRS, CDR2 YFSETQ. The junction had 7 bases not matched to a gene; V was cut back by 4 bases and J by 0 bases. CDR3 nucleotide sequence: TGCGCCAGCAGCCCAGGACAGGGGGAGAGCTCCTATAATTCACCCCTCCACTTT. It yields the protein CASSPGQGESSYNSPLHF. The full variable domain, with the rest looked up from reference TRBV5-1 and TRBJ1-6, is KAGVTQTPRYLIKTRGQQVTLSCSPISGHRSVSWYQQTPGQGLQFLFEYFSETQRNKGNFPGRFSGRQFSNSRSEMNVSTLELGDSALYLCASSPGQGESSYNSPLHFGNGTRLTVT.

This clone was detected a few times. For the CDR3, the DNA is TGTGCCAGCAATTCCGCTATAACCAAACAGGAAACCAATCAGCCCCAGCATTTT. It specifies CASNSAITKQETNQPQHF. The chain couples TRBV2 to TRBJ1-5; a weak D match, TRBD1 (5 bases). From germline, CDR1 is SNHLY and CDR2 FYNNEI. Trimming cost V 7 bases and J 3 bases, with 25 bases left between them. CDR3 length: 18 amino acids. The full variable domain, its missing parts supplied by reference TRBV2 and TRBJ1-5, is EPEVTQTPSHQVTQMGQEVILRCVPISNHLYFYWYRQILGQKVEFLVSFYNNEISEKSEIFDDQFSVERPDGSNFTLKIRSTKLEDSAMYFCASNSAITKQETNQPQHFGDGTRLSIL.

This clone was recorded once. The chain joins TRBV2 to TRBJ1-6; D unresolved. The CDR3 length is 18 residues. V was trimmed by 6 bases and J by 0 bases, leaving 18 bases between them. Germline V gene lookup returns CDR1 SNHLY and CDR2 FYNNEI. The CDR3 region is CASSTGRTTSSYNSPLHF. The CDR3 DNA reads as TGTGCCAGCAGCACGGGGAGGACCACGAGCTCCTATAATTCACCCCTCCACTTT. The full variable domain, with the rest looked up from reference TRBV2 and TRBJ1-6, is EPEVTQTPSHQVTQMGQEVILRCVPISNHLYFYWYRQILGQKVEFLVSFYNNEISEKSEIFDDQFSVERPDGSNFTLKIRSTKLEDSAMYFCASSTGRTTSSYNSPLHFGNGTRLTVT.

The chain carries TRBV11-3 and TRBJ1-1, with a weak D call TRBD1 (5 bases). The CDR3 consists of 16 residues. Trimming left V 0 bases short and J 1 base short, with 12 bases between. Germline V gives CDR1 SGHNT, CDR2 YENEEA. The chain's CDR3 is CASSLDAGQGNTEAFF. As DNA, the CDR3 is TGTGCCAGCAGCTTAGATGCAGGGCAGGGGAACACTGAAGCTTTCTTT.

About this clone: Other DNA sequences in this sample translate to the same CDR3. V and J are TRBV6-1 and TRBJ2-7; the D is unclear. The CDR3 consists of 11 residues. Trimming took 1 base from V and 9 from J, leaving 7 bases between them. From germline, CDR1 is MNHNS and CDR2 SASEGT. CDR3 DNA sequence: TGTGCCAGCAGTGAAGGGGCCGCGCAGTACTTC. This sequence encodes CASSEGAAQYF.

The chain employs TRBV10-2 and TRBJ2-1; 9 bases fit TRBD1. The germline gives CDR1 WSHSY, CDR2 SAAADI. CDR3 length: 14 residues. With V trimmed by 1 base and J by 8 bases, 3 bases remained unmatched. CDR3 protein: CASSEWDRAHEQFF. In nucleotides, the CDR3 is TGCGCCAGCAGTGAGTGGGACAGGGCCCATGAGCAGTTCTTC.

The chain uses TRBV7-3 and TRBJ2-7; D is possibly TRBD1 (7 bases). Per germline, CDR1 SGHTA and CDR2 FQGTGA. Trimming cost V 4 bases and J 1 base, with 17 bases left between them. The CDR3 has 16 amino acids. CDR3 DNA: TGTGCCAGCAGCTCGGCCAAGGCGGGACAGTCCTACGAGCAGTACTTC. Translating gives CASSSAKAGQSYEQYF.

This clone was recorded only once. The chain employs TRBV9 and TRBJ2-3; TRBD2 matches at 7 bases. J was trimmed by 6 bases and V by 2 bases; bases with no gene match: 9. Germline-derived CDR1 and CDR2 are SGDLS and YYNGEE. The CDR3 loop spans 15 amino acids. The DNA of the CDR3 is TGTGCCAGCAGCGTCAAAGCGGGGCCCAGGGATACGCAGTATTTT. This codes for CASSVKAGPRDTQYF.

This clone was observed many times. The chain has TRBV6-5 and TRBJ1-2, with 7 bases that match TRBD1. Germline values: CDR1 MNHEY, CDR2 SVGAGI. There are 16 residues in the CDR3. Germline trimming cut 3 bases from V and 5 bases from J; bases unmatched to any gene: 12. The CDR3 region is CASSYIRTGGGYGYTF. For the CDR3, the DNA is TGTGCCAGCAGTTATATTCGGACAGGAGGGGGTTATGGCTACACCTTC.

This sequence joins TRBV5-1 and TRBJ2-3; TRBD1 matches 9 bases. Germline trimming cut 0 bases from V and 0 bases from J; bases unmatched to any gene: 5. CDR3 length: 17 residues. Germline loops: CDR1 SGHRS, CDR2 YFSETQ. The CDR3 DNA is TGCGCCAGCAGCTTGGAGGGACAGGGTCATAGCACAGATACGCAGTATTTT. This codes for CASSLEGQGHSTDTQYF.

The chain joins TRBV30 to TRBJ1-2; D may be TRBD1 (6 bases). Germline CDR1 and CDR2: GTSNPN and SVGIG (reference sequence). This CDR3 is 13 amino acids long. Trimming pared 3 bases from V and 4 bases from J, leaving 12 bases between. The CDR3 nucleotides are TGTGCCTGGAGCCCGGGGGGCGGCTATGGCTACACCTTC. Its translation: CAWSPGGGYGYTF.

This sequence joins TRBV21-1 and TRBJ2-7; the table's D call TRBD1 went unverified against the DNA. TRBV21-1 is listed as a pseudogene. The CDR3 consists of 12 residues. The CDR3 sequence: CAYLGQHYEQYF. The CDR3 DNA follows: TGTGCCTACTTAGGACAGCACTACGAGCAGTACTTC.

This clone was picked up a small number of times. The genes are TRBV6-1 and TRBJ1-5, with 7 nucleotides matching TRBD1. CDR1 is MNHNS and CDR2 is SASEGT in the germline V gene. V gave up 11 bases and J gave up 7 bases; unmatched junction bases: 11. The CDR3 sequence is 13 residues long. This CDR3 is CAGRQGEGQPQHF. The DNA for the CDR3 is TGTGCCGGCCGACAGGGAGAGGGGCAGCCCCAGCATTTT.

This clone was seen more than once but under ten times. The chain has TRBV19 and TRBJ2-3; tentative D call: TRBD2 (6 bases). Trimming stripped 7 bases from V and 5 bases from J, with 16 bases between. Germline CDR1 reads LNHDA; CDR2 reads SQIVND (reference sequence). The CDR3 extends over 14 amino acids. CDR3 sequence (DNA): TGTGCCAGTACGGCCCGGGGGTTAATAGATACGCAGTATTTT. This gives the protein CASTARGLIDTQYF.

The gene calls are TRBV5-6 and TRBJ1-5; D remains ambiguous. The CDR3 extends over 13 amino acids. Germline V gene sequence: CDR1 SGHDT, CDR2 YYEEEE. V was trimmed by 0 bases and J by 3 bases, leaving 4 bases between them. The CDR3 sequence: CASSLGANQPQHF. The DNA for the CDR3 is TGTGCCAGCAGCTTGGGGGCCAATCAGCCCCAGCATTTT.

The rearrangement joins TRBV9 to TRBJ1-4; D is ambiguous. CDR3 length equals 17 residues. Trimming removed 3 bases at V and 6 bases at J, with 21 bases between. Germline CDR1 is SGDLS and CDR2 is YYNGEE. This CDR3 is CASSGLRTPAGYEKLFF. CDR3 in DNA: TGTGCCAGCAGCGGCCTCCGGACTCCAGCTGGTTATGAAAAACTGTTTTTT.

The chain's CDR3 is CASSQRGQPQHF. The DNA of the CDR3 is TGTGCCAGCAGTCAACGGGGACAGCCCCAGCATTTT. The chain carries TRBV27 and TRBJ1-5; D remains unclear. The CDR3 is 12 amino acids. From germline, CDR1 is MNHEY and CDR2 SMNVEV (reference sequence). The germline V and J ends were trimmed by 5 bases and 7 bases, with 9 bases remaining between them.

The V and J genes are TRBV4-2 and TRBJ1-2, with 8 bases fitting TRBD1. The CDR3 runs 18 residues. Germline-derived CDR1 and CDR2 are LGHNA and YNFKEQ. V lost 0 bases, J lost 1 base, and 10 bases stayed unmatched. This chain's CDR3 is CASSQEVRDRRFNYGYTF. The CDR3 DNA sequence: TGTGCCAGCAGCCAAGAGGTTCGGGACAGGAGATTTAACTATGGCTACACCTTC.

This rearrangement joins TRBV29-1 to TRBJ1-1; 7 bases match TRBD1. Trimming cost V 7 bases and J 11 bases; bases outside gene matches: 13. The CDR3 sequence is 12 residues long. Germline loops: CDR1 SQVTM, CDR2 ANQGSEA. The CDR3 sequence is CSAQESQGGAFF. Here the CDR3 DNA reads TGCAGCGCCCAGGAATCGCAGGGGGGCGCTTTCTTT.

The CDR3 sequence is CASSVQSTEFYGYTF. In DNA, the CDR3 is TGTGCCAGCAGCGTACAGTCTACTGAGTTCTATGGCTACACCTTC. This chain uses TRBV7-2 with TRBJ1-2; D is uncertain. The germline V gene has CDR1 SGHTA and CDR2 FQGNSA. V shed 5 bases and J shed 4 bases, with 17 bases lying between them. CDR3 length: 15 amino acids.

This clone was seen a handful of times. This rearrangement joins TRBV19 to TRBJ1-2; D gene uncertain. Trimming stripped 6 bases from V and 6 bases from J, with 17 bases between. This CDR3 is 14 amino acids long. Germline V lookup: CDR1 LNHDA, CDR2 SQIVND (reference sequence). The CDR3 reads CASRRTETPHGYTF. CDR3 bases: TGTGCCAGTAGGAGAACAGAAACTCCCCATGGCTACACCTTC.

As regards this clone: One end of the junction is discordant with germline, which a read error may explain. V and J are TRBV7-7 and TRBJ2-5, with a tentative D call TRBD2 (6 bases). The CDR3 consists of 14 residues. Germline loops: CDR1 SSHAT, CDR2 FNYEAQ (reference sequence). The CDR3 DNA follows: TGTGCTAGCAGCCACACTAGCTTTCGGGAGACCCAGTACTTC. Protein sequence: CASSHTSFRETQYF.

The CDR3 reads CASSPWDSMGGYTF. The CDR3 DNA follows: TGTGCCAGCTCACCTTGGGACAGTATGGGTGGCTACACCTTC. The J gene is TRBJ1-2, the V gene TRBV18; TRBD1 aligns across 7 bases. This CDR3 has 14 amino acids. V trimming: 3 bases; J trimming: 7 bases; junction bases outside the gene matches: 8. From germline, CDR1 is KGHSH and CDR2 LQKENI.

The chain employs TRBV2 and TRBJ2-1; 7 bases match TRBD1. The germline CDR1 and CDR2 sequences are SNHLY and FYNNEI. V dropped 6 bases and J dropped 6; count of bases not matched to a gene: 14. CDR3 length equals 16 residues. For the CDR3, the DNA is TGTGCCAGCAGCAACAGACAGGGAAGGAATGGCAATGAGCAGTTCTTC. Translated: CASSNRQGRNGNEQFF.

DNA of the CDR3: TGCAGCGCCGAGCGGGGGATCCTCACAGATACGCAGTATTTT. This gives the protein CSAERGILTDTQYF. This chain uses TRBV29-1 with TRBJ2-3, with 8 bases aligning to TRBD2. The germline V gene encodes CDR1 SQVTM and CDR2 ANQGSEA. The CDR3 totals 14 residues. V trimming: 7 bases; J trimming: 2 bases; junction bases outside the gene matches: 8.